This TCR beta chain was captured by sequencing in a study of identical twins. With template switching, a universal primer site was added, and the cDNA carried unique molecular identifiers. Each CDR3 protein is one row after TCRdb ran MiXCR on the 5' RACE reads. Seen here are around 960,000 distinct CDR3 sequences, roughly an eighth observed once, and the top ten hold about 1.5%. Study-wide findings and caveats: Twins' surplus sharing was weaker for beta out-of-frame sequences.

Turning to this clonotype: Antigen specificity is unknown.

Deletions cut 8 bases from V and 9 bases from J, with 26 bases between. This CDR3 comprises 16 residues. Germline V gene lookup returns CDR1 LNHNV and CDR2 YYDKDF (reference sequence). A further study also used this sample, focusing on yellow fever vaccine responses in identical twins.

J is TRBJ2-1 and V is TRBV15; D is tentatively TRBD1 or TRBD2 (5 bases each). The sequence was obtained from a woman under 30 in good health. The sequenced material came from PBMCs. CDR3 region: CATLRGAGERGVEQFF. CDR3 nucleotide sequence: TGTGCCACCCTAAGAGGGGCAGGCGAGAGAGGGGTTGAGCAGTTCTTC.